This T cell receptor beta chain was sequenced in a study of cytomegalovirus exposure and HLA in healthy donors. 60 Vbeta and 13 Jbeta primers were used in PCR. The table came from immunoSEQ multiplex PCR; TCRdb's copy has only in-frame clones and leaves some out. The sample totals over 100,000 clones. In regard to this clone: Its specificity is unknown.

The CDR3 has 14 amino acids. CDR1 is SEHNR, CDR2 FQNEAQ, per germline (reference sequence). The V and J ends lost 3 bases and 1 base respectively, with 9 bases between them. Findings of the study overall: In an earlier analysis, about 87% or about 30%: the productive usage of most TCR beta V segments.

Sequencing was performed on PBMCs. The chain uses TRBV7-9 and TRBJ1-2; D possibly corresponds to TRBD1 (5 bases). This TCR derives from a woman between 40 and 50 years old in good health and CMV-seropositive. The DNA of the CDR3 is TGTGCCAGCAGCTTGGGGGACTTTAACTATGGCTACACCTTC. Translated, it gives CASSLGDFNYGYTF.